A selection of T cell receptor beta chains follows, all from one sample in a study of CD8 T cells in ankylosing spondylitis. TCRdb processed the 5' RACE reads anew with MiXCR; each CDR3 protein has one entry. The sample consists of more than 200,000 distinct CDR3 sequences, about 24% of them appearing once. The material sequenced was blood, either unsorted or a sorted T cell fraction (not recorded which). The receptors stem from a male donor with ankylosing spondylitis or in good health (not recorded which). The CDR3 runs from the conserved cysteine through the conserved F or W. The D gene is left open where the match is weak. Clone size appears in some rows only: once, few, many, or a class for an expanded clone.

j_call | d_call | v_call | clone_size | cdr3_nt | cdr3_aa
TRBJ2-5 | NA | TRBV7-2 | few | TGTGCCAGCAGCTCCACCGCGGGGACCCAGTACTTC | CASSSTAGTQYF
TRBJ1-2 | NA | TRBV20-1 | NA | TGCAGTGCTAGAGAGGCAGGGACCTATGGCTACACCTTC | CSAREAGTYGYTF
TRBJ2-1 | TRBD2 | TRBV12-3/TRBV12-4 | NA | TGTGCCAGCAGCCGCCTTCGGGGGGGAGGCCACAATGAGCAGTTCTTC | CASSRLRGGGHNEQFF
TRBJ1-1 | NA | TRBV29-1 | many | TGCAGCGTTGCGGGACACCTGAACACTGAAGCTTTCTTT | CSVAGHLNTEAFF
TRBJ2-5 | NA | TRBV6-1 | NA | TGTGCCAGCAGTGTGGAAGACAGGATGGAGACCCAGTACTTC | CASSVEDRMETQYF
TRBJ2-7 | NA | TRBV20-1 | few | TGCAGTGCTAGCCTCCGTCCCAGCTCCTACGAGCAGTACTTC | CSASLRPSSYEQYF
TRBJ2-1 | TRBD1 | TRBV12-3/TRBV12-4 | few | TGTGCCAGCAGCCAGGGGACAGAAGACAATGAGCAGTTCTTC | CASSQGTEDNEQFF
TRBJ2-4 | TRBD2 | TRBV28 | many | TGTGCCAGTGGGGGGGGGGTAGCCAAAAACATTCAGTACTTC | CASGGGVAKNIQYF
TRBJ1-2 | NA | TRBV20-1 | few | TGCAGTGCTAGTGTTCAGGAGGCCTATGGCTACACCTTC | CSASVQEAYGYTF
TRBJ2-1 | NA | TRBV20-1 | NA | TGCAGTGCCGGACATGGAGGAGGCCCCTACAATGAGCAGTTCTTC | CSAGHGGGPYNEQFF
TRBJ2-3 | NA | TRBV4-1 | NA | TGCGCCAGCCGTAAGATCAGCACAGATACGCAGTATTTT | CASRKISTDTQYF
TRBJ2-1 | TRBD2 | TRBV10-3 | NA | TGTGCCATTTTAGCGGGGATGTACAATGAGCAGTTCTTC | CAILAGMYNEQFF
TRBJ1-3 | NA | TRBV20-1 | many | TGCAGTGTAGAAGGGGGAAACACCATATATTTT | CSVEGGNTIYF
TRBJ2-3 | NA | TRBV6-4 | NA | TGTGCCAGCAGTGTGGAGGGGAGGCCTGGCCCGCAGTATTTT | CASSVEGRPGPQYF
TRBJ1-6 | NA | TRBV5-4 | NA | TGTGCCAGCAGCTTGGGGGCGGATAATTCACCCCTCCACTTT | CASSLGADNSPLHF
TRBJ1-2 | NA | TRBV20-1 | NA | TGCAGTGCTAGGGGACGAATCGACATAATTGGTCGCGGCTACACCTTC | CSARGRIDIIGRGYTF
TRBJ2-7 | NA | TRBV6-1 | NA | TGTGCCAGCAGCCGCGCAGGGGTCCCCCGGGAGCAGTACTTC | CASSRAGVPREQYF
TRBJ1-4 | NA | TRBV3-1 | many | TGTGCCAGCAGCCAAGAGGCATCCGAAAAACTGTTTTTT | CASSQEASEKLFF
TRBJ2-5 | NA | TRBV20-1 | many | TGCAGTGCTGGGCTACTAGGGGCGGGGACCCAGTACTTC | CSAGLLGAGTQYF
TRBJ1-5 | TRBD1 | TRBV5-6 | NA | TGTGCCAGCAGCGTGGGACAGGGTTTTAATCAGCCCCAGCATTTT | CASSVGQGFNQPQHF
TRBJ2-7 | NA | TRBV20-1 | NA | TGCAGTGCTAGAGGTACGGACGAGCAGTACTTC | CSARGTDEQYF
TRBJ2-7 | NA | TRBV7-9 | many | TGTGCCAGCAGCCCGGAGGGGCCCGCCGAGCAGTACTTC | CASSPEGPAEQYF
TRBJ1-5 | NA | TRBV2 | NA | TGTGCCAGCAGTCGAGGGAGCAATCAGTCCCAGCATTTT | CASSRGSNQSQHF
TRBJ1-6 | TRBD1 | TRBV12-3/TRBV12-4 | NA | TGTGCCAGCACCCTGACAGGGGGTAGTTCACCCCTCCACTTT | CASTLTGGSSPLHF
TRBJ2-7 | TRBD2 | TRBV20-1 | few | TGCAGTGCAGCGACTAGCGGGGGGGCCTACGAGCAGTACTTC | CSAATSGGAYEQYF
TRBJ1-2 | NA | TRBV2 | NA | TGTGCCAGCAGGGACCCCGGCGGCTACACCTTC | CASRDPGGYTF
TRBJ2-5 | TRBD2 | TRBV20-1 | NA | TGCAGTGCTAGAGATGTAGCGGGGGGGCCTGTGGAGACCCAGTACTTC | CSARDVAGGPVETQYF
TRBJ2-7 | NA | TRBV20-1 | few | TGCAGTGCAAGTGGAAAGGGATACGAGCAGTACTTC | CSASGKGYEQYF
TRBJ2-5 | TRBD1 | TRBV20-1 | NA | TGCAGTGCTAGAGACCAAACCACAGGGGTAGAAGAGACCCAGTACTTC | CSARDQTTGVEETQYF
TRBJ2-3 | TRBD2 | TRBV20-1 | few | TGCAGTGCTACCGGACTAGCGGGGGCAACTAGCACAGATACGCAGTATTTT | CSATGLAGATSTDTQYF
TRBJ2-1 | TRBD2 | TRBV20-1 | few | TGCACGGTGCGGGGGGTTTACAATGAGCAGTTCTTC | CTVRGVYNEQFF
TRBJ1-5 | TRBD1 | TRBV18 | few | TGTGCCAGCTCAGAAGGGGGCGCGGATCAGCCCCAGCATTTT | CASSEGGADQPQHF
TRBJ2-1 | TRBD1 | TRBV11-2 | many | TGTGCCAGCAGAAGGACAGGTCGGAATGAGCAGTTCTTC | CASRRTGRNEQFF
TRBJ2-3 | TRBD1 | TRBV7-2 | NA | TGTGCCAGCAGCCCGGGACAGGGGATCGATACGCAGTATTTT | CASSPGQGIDTQYF
TRBJ2-3 | TRBD1 | TRBV20-1 | few | TGCAGTGCTAGGCAGGGGGCGGGCGGCAAAGCGCAGTATTTT | CSARQGAGGKAQYF
TRBJ2-7 | TRBD1 | TRBV12-3/TRBV12-4 | few | TGTGCCAGCAGTCCCCCGGGGACAGGAGCCTACGAGCAGTACTTC | CASSPPGTGAYEQYF
TRBJ1-3 | NA | TRBV10-3 | many | TGTGCCATCAGGGGTAACTCTGGAAACACCATATATTTT | CAIRGNSGNTIYF
TRBJ1-5 | NA | TRBV24-1 | NA | TGTGCCACCAGTGGTGGAGGGCCCCAGCATTTT | CATSGGGPQHF
TRBJ1-2 | NA | TRBV29-1 | many | TGCAGCGCTTCAGACGGGCACTATGGCTACACCTTC | CSASDGHYGYTF
TRBJ2-3 | NA | TRBV5-1 | many | TGCGCCAGCAGGGAGGGGACAGCTAAAAACACAGATACGCAGTATTTT | CASREGTAKNTDTQYF
TRBJ2-1 | NA | TRBV5-4 | many | TGTGCCAGCAGCTTCCCCGATCAGGGTAGCTCCTACAATGAGCAGTTCTTC | CASSFPDQGSSYNEQFF
TRBJ1-4 | TRBD1 | TRBV6-1 | NA | TGTGCCAGCAGACCTACCGGGACAGGGGGCGCGGGTAATGAAAAACTGTTTTTT | CASRPTGTGGAGNEKLFF
TRBJ2-3 | NA | TRBV12-3/TRBV12-4 | few | TGTGCCAGCAGTTTAGGGGGGAAGGGAGATACGCAGTATTTT | CASSLGGKGDTQYF
TRBJ2-1 | NA | TRBV24-1 | NA | TGTGCCACCAGTGACATGAAAGAGGACAGCTCCTACAATGAGCAGTTCTTC | CATSDMKEDSSYNEQFF